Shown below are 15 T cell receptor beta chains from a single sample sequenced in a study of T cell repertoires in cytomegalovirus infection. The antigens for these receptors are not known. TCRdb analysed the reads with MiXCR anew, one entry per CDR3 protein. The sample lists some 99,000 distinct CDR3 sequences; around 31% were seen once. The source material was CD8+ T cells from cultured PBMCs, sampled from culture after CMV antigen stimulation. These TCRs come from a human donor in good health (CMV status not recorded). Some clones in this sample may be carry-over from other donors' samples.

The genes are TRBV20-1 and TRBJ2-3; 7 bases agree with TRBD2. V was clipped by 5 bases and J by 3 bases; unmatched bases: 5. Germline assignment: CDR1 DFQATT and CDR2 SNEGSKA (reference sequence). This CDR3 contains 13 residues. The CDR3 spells CSAERDSTDTQYF. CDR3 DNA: TGCAGTGCTGAGCGGGACTCGACAGATACGCAGTATTTT.

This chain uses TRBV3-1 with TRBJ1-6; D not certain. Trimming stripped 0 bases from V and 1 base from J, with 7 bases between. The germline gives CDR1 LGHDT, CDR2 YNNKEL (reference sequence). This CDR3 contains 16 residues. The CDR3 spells CASSQDWASYNSPLHF. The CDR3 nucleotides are TGTGCCAGCAGCCAAGATTGGGCATCCTATAATTCACCCCTCCACTTT.

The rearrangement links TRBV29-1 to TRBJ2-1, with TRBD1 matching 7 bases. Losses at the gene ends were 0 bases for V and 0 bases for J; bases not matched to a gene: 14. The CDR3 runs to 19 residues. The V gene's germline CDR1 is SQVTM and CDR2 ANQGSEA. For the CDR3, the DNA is TGCAGCGTTGAAGATAGTCCCGGGACAGTTGCGAGCTCCTACAATGAGCAGTTCTTC. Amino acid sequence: CSVEDSPGTVASSYNEQFF.

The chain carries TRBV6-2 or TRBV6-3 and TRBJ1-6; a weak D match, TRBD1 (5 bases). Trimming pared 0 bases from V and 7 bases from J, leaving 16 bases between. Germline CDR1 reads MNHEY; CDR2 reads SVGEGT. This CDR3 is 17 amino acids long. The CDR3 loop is CASSYSGTPGSNSPLHF. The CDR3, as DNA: TGTGCCAGCAGTTACTCGGGGACTCCTGGCAGCAATTCACCCCTCCACTTT.

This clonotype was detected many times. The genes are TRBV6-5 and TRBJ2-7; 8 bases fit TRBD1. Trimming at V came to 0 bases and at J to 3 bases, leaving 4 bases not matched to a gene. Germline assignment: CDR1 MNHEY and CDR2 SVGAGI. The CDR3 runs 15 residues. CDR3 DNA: TGTGCCAGCAGTTACTCCAGGGGGCTATACTACGAGCAGTACTTC. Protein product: CASSYSRGLYYEQYF.

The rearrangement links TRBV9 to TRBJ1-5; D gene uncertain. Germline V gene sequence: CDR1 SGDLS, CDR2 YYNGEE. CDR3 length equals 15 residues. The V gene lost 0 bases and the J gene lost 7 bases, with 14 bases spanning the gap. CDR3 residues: CASSVAPDASQPQHF. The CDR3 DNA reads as TGTGCCAGCAGCGTAGCCCCCGACGCAAGCCAGCCCCAGCATTTT.

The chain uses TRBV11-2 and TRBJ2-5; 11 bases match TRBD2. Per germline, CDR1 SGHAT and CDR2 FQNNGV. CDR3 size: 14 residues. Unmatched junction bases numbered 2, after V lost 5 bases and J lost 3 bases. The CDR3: CASSVLAGEETQYF. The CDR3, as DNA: TGTGCCAGCAGCGTACTAGCGGGGGAAGAGACCCAGTACTTC.

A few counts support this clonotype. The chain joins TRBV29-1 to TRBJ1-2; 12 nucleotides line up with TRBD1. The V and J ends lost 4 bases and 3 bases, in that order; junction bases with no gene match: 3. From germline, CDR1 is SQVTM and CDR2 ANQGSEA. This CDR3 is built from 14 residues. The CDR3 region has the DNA TGCAGCGTTGTGGGACAGGGGGCAGACTATGGCTACACCTTC. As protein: CSVVGQGADYGYTF. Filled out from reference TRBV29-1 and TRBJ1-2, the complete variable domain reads SAVISQKPSRDICQRGTSLTIQCQVDSQVTMMFWYRQQPGQSLTLIATANQGSEATYESGFVIDKFPISRPNLTFSTLTVSNMSPEDSSIYLCSVVGQGADYGYTFGSGTRLTVV.

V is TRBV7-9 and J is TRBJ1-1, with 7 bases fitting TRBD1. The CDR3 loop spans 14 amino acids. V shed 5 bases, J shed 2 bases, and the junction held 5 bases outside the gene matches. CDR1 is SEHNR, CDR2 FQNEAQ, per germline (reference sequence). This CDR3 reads CASSLWDSNTEAFF. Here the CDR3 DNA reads TGTGCCAGCAGCCTCTGGGACAGCAACACTGAAGCTTTCTTT.

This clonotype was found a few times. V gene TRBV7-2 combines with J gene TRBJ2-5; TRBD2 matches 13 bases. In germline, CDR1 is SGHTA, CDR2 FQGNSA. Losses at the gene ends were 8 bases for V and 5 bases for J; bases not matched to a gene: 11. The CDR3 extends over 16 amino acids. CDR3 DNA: TGTGCCAGCTCGACTAGCGGGGGGCCCCCCGGGGAGACCCAGTACTTC. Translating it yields CASSTSGGPPGETQYF.

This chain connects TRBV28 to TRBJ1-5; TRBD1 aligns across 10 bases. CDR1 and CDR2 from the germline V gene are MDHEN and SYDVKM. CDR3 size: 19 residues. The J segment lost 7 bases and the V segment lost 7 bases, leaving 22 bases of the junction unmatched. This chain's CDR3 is CASTSLGGQGKSGRQPQHF. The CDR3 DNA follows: TGTGCCAGCACCTCACTGGGGGGACAGGGGAAATCTGGCCGCCAGCCCCAGCATTTT.

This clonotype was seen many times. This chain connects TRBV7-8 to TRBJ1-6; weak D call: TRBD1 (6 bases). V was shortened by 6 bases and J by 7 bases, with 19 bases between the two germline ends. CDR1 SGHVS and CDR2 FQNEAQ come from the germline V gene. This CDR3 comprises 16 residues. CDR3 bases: TGTGCCAGCAGTCATAGGGCGGACAGCACAAATTCACCCCTCCACTTT. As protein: CASSHRADSTNSPLHF.

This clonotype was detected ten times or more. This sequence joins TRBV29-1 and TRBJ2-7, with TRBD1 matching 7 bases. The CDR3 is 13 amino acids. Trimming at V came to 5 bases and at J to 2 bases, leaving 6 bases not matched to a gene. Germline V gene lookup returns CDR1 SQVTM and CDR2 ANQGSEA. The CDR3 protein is CSVPGTVTYEQYF. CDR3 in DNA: TGCAGCGTTCCAGGGACAGTCACCTACGAGCAGTACTTC.

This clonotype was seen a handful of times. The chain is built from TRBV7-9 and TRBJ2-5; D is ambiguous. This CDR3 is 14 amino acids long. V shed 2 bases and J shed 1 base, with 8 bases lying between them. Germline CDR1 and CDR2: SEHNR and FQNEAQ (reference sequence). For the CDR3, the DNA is TGTGCCAGCAGCTTACTAATGGCCCAAGAGACCCAGTACTTC. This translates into CASSLLMAQETQYF.

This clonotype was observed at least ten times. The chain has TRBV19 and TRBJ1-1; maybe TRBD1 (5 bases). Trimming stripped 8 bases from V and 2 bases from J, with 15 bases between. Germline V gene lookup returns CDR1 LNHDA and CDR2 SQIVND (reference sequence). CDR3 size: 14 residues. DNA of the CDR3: TGTGCCAGTGGCAAGACAGCTCAAAACACTGAAGCTTTCTTT. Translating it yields CASGKTAQNTEAFF.